Given below is one T cell receptor beta chain in context. This sample stems from a study of control samples from healthy donors and cancer patients. Trimming took 3 bases from V and 5 from J, leaving 20 bases between them. This CDR3 spans 16 amino acids. Per the germline V gene, CDR1 is SGHNT and CDR2 is YYREEE (reference sequence). Profiling relied on immunoSEQ multiplex PCR, and the TCRdb table lists in-frame clones only, not all of them. The sample contains under 150,000 clones, around 93% of which appear only once. V usage is TRBV5-4 and J usage is TRBJ1-1; perhaps TRBD1 as D (6 bases). The sequence was obtained from a middle-aged man with head and neck cancer. The specimen sequenced was PBMCs. The CDR3 DNA follows: TGTGCCAGCAGCTCGGCTCTACAGGGTGTTAATACTGAAGCTTTCTTT. It translates to CASSSALQGVNTEAFF.